The T cell receptor beta chain described here comes from a study of blood T cell repertoires in COVID-19. Study at large: The cDNA or gDNA used as material had been derived from T cells, B-cell-depleted T cells, or PBMCs.

In the original analysis: Cell counts per sample came from amplifying reference gene primers. The protocol was immunoSEQ multiplex PCR, while the TCRdb copy is restricted to in-frame clones and leaves out a portion. Clone size and V and J calls were adopted from that table, with D and trimming inferred from the DNA. The data hold 150,000 to 200,000 clones, with around 82% observed a single time. Trimming removed 5 bases at V and 5 bases at J, with 18 bases between. The CDR3 runs 15 residues. Germline-derived CDR1 and CDR2 are SGHTA and FQGTGA. Cohort allocation depended upon clinical history that participants reported.

This rearrangement joins TRBV7-3 to TRBJ2-5; perhaps TRBD2 as D (6 bases). What was sequenced was PBMCs or T cells enriched from blood (not recorded which). The TCR sequence derives from a man aged 35 to 55 who had recovered from COVID-19. The DNA of the CDR3 is TGTGCCAGCAGCCCGCAACCAACTAGCCAGGAGACCCAGTACTTC. The encoded protein is CASSPQPTSQETQYF.